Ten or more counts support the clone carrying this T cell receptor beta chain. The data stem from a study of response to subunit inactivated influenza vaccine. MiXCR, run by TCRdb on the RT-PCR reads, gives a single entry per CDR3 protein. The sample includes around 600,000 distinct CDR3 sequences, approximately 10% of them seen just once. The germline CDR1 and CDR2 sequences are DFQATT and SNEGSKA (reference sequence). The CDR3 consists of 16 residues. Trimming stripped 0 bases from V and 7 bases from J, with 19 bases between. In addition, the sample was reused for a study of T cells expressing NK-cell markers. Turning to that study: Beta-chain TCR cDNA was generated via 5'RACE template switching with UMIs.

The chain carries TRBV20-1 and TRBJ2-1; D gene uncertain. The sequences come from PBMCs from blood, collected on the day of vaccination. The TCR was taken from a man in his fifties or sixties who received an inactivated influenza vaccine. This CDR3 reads CSARDFGRNGRNEQFF. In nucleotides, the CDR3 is TGCAGTGCTAGAGATTTCGGGCGAAACGGAAGGAATGAGCAGTTCTTC.